The rows below give T cell receptor beta chains drawn from one sample of a study of cytomegalovirus exposure and HLA in healthy donors. Here immunoSEQ multiplex PCR was the method, and the copy in TCRdb shows in-frame clones only, minus some. The sample holds some 170,000 clones, approximately 87% seen once. Material: PBMCs. Every receptor here comes from a woman under 40 in good health and CMV-seronegative. Both conserved end residues are part of each CDR3. D genes are given only for firm matches. Only some rows state a clone size, as once, few, many or a class for expanded clones.

cdr3_nt cdr3_aa v_call d_call clone_size j_call
TGTGCCAGCAGTTACCAGGGGAACACCGGGGAGCTGTTTTTT CASSYQGNTGELFF TRBV6-6 - - TRBJ2-2
TGCGCCAGCAGTGATACAGGGTCGGCTGGAAACACCATATATTTT CASSDTGSAGNTIYF TRBV5-1 - - TRBJ1-3
TGTGCCAGCAGCGAGGCAGGGGGCACCTACGAGCAGTACTTC CASSEAGGTYEQYF TRBV9 TRBD1 - TRBJ2-7
TGTGCCAGCAGCAGCCGCCGTATTTCTATGAACACTGAAGCTTTCTTT CASSSRRISMNTEAFF TRBV13 - - TRBJ1-1
TGTGCCAGCAGCCCTCAGACAGGGAGAAACACTGAAGCTTTCTTT CASSPQTGRNTEAFF TRBV5-4 TRBD1 - TRBJ1-1
TGTGCCAGTGGCCGGGACAGGGGGCTTGGCGGCAATCAGCCCCAGCATTTT CASGRDRGLGGNQPQHF TRBV19 TRBD1 - TRBJ1-5
TGTGCCAGCAGCCAGGACAGGTTAACTATCGAGCAGTACTTC CASSQDRLTIEQYF TRBV6-6 TRBD1 once TRBJ2-7
TGTGCCAGCAGCTTCTCCTCGGGTCTCATTGAGCAGTTCTTC CASSFSSGLIEQFF TRBV7-9 - - TRBJ2-1
TGTGCCAGCGTGGGGGGGGCCATGTACAATGAGCAGTTCTTC CASVGGAMYNEQFF TRBV25-1 - - TRBJ2-1
TGTGCCAGCAGTCCAGGGGGCGGACAGGCCTTGGGTTACACCTTC CASSPGGGQALGYTF TRBV2 TRBD1 - TRBJ1-2
TGTGCCTGGACTGTCGCGGCTAATGAAAAACTGTTTTTT CAWTVAANEKLFF TRBV30 - - TRBJ1-4
TGTGCCAGCAGCCAAGGGGTGCTAGCGGGCCCTAACAATGAGCAGTTCTTC CASSQGVLAGPNNEQFF TRBV14 TRBD2 - TRBJ2-1
TGTGCCAGCAGTGCGGGGGCATCCTACAATGAGCAGTTCTTC CASSAGASYNEQFF TRBV27 - - TRBJ2-1
TGCGCCAGCAGCTTGGTGGGACAGGGGTCAGATACGCAGTATTTT CASSLVGQGSDTQYF TRBV5-1 TRBD1 - TRBJ2-3
TGTGCCAGCAGCACTCTATCGGGGATCACCGGGGAGCTGTTTTTT CASSTLSGITGELFF TRBV6-1 - - TRBJ2-2
TGTGCCAGCAGCCCCTGGGCCTGGGCGATGCAGTATTTT CASSPWAWAMQYF TRBV13 - once TRBJ2-3
TGTGCCAGCAGCGCTGCCGGGAACCCACCCCTCCACTTT CASSAAGNPPLHF TRBV9 - - TRBJ1-6
TGTGCCAGCAGTGGGTTTCGGAGCTCCTACGAGCAGTACTTC CASSGFRSSYEQYF TRBV2 - - TRBJ2-7
TGTGCCAGCAGCTACGACAGCCGAACTGGGTACGAGCAGTACTTC CASSYDSRTGYEQYF TRBV7-8 - - TRBJ2-7
TGCGCCAGTTCGATACAGGGCTACGAGCAGTACTTC CASSIQGYEQYF TRBV5-1 - - TRBJ2-7
TGTGCCAGCAGCCCCCCCGTCTTTAGTACGAACATTCAGTACTTC CASSPPVFSTNIQYF TRBV5-5 - - TRBJ2-4
TGTGCCATCAGTGACATCCCAGGCAGAGACTATGGCTACACCTTC CAISDIPGRDYGYTF TRBV10-3 - - TRBJ1-2
TGTGCCAGTAGTCCTGCCCGACAGGGACGGGGCACAGATACGCAGTATTTT CASSPARQGRGTDTQYF TRBV19 TRBD1 - TRBJ2-3
TGTGCCAGCGATCGGGGGAACACAGATACGCAGTATTTT CASDRGNTDTQYF TRBV28 - - TRBJ2-3
TGTGCCAGCAGCTGGGGTGGGGGCGATGGCTACACCTTC CASSWGGGDGYTF TRBV11-2 - - TRBJ1-2
TGTGCCAGCAGCTTGGTGGACAGGGTCGAGACTGAAGCTTTCTTT CASSLVDRVETEAFF TRBV5-5 TRBD1 once TRBJ1-1
TGCGCCAACCGGCCGGGACATGGAGTTGAAGGTGAGCAGTTCTTC CANRPGHGVEGEQFF TRBV23-1 - - TRBJ2-1
TGTGCCAGCAGCCCGACGCGGCGGACAGGGGAAATAACAGATACGCAGTATTTT CASSPTRRTGEITDTQYF TRBV5-6 TRBD1 - TRBJ2-3
TGCAGCGTTTCCCGGACAGGGAGGGATGGCTACACCTTC CSVSRTGRDGYTF TRBV29-1 TRBD1 - TRBJ1-2
TGTGCCAGCAGTGAATGGGGCATCTACGGGCAGTACTTC CASSEWGIYGQYF TRBV25-1 - - TRBJ2-7
TGTGCCAGCAGCTTGAGACAGGGCTATAATTCACCCCTCCACTTT CASSLRQGYNSPLHF TRBV11-2 TRBD1 - TRBJ1-6